The next 22 T cell receptor beta chains were all read from a single sample in a study of T cell responses to AZD1222 COVID-19 vaccine. Clones were sequenced by immunoSEQ multiplex PCR, and TCRdb holds only the in-frame ones, with some missing. This table has about 94,000 clones, around nine tenths appearing once. The sequencing used peripheral blood, collected on day 0 of AZD1222 vaccination. The receptor source for this set is an adult in good health.

The rearrangement joins TRBV11-2 to TRBJ2-5; the D gene is possibly TRBD2 (6 bases). Deletions cut 5 bases from V and 1 base from J, with 11 bases between. CDR1 and CDR2 from the germline V gene are SGHAT and FQNNGV. The CDR3 is 14 amino acids. The CDR3 region has the DNA TGTGCCAGCAGCCGGGGGTCCCTCCAAGAGACCCAGTACTTC. Residues: CASSRGSLQETQYF. The complete variable domain, with remaining parts taken from reference TRBV11-2 and TRBJ2-5, reads EAGVAQSPRYKIIEKRQSVAFWCNPISGHATLYWYQQILGQGPKLLIQFQNNGVVDDSQLPKDRFSAERLKGVDSTLKIQPAKLEDSAVYLCASSRGSLQETQYFGPGTRLLVL.

This rearrangement joins TRBV5-1 to TRBJ1-1, with D unclear. This CDR3 contains 13 residues. The germline CDR1 and CDR2 sequences are SGHRS and YFSETQ. Trimming took off 4 bases at V and 5 bases at J, with 12 bases between the two ends. The CDR3 region is CASSPVLGTEAFF. CDR3 nucleotides: TGCGCCAGCAGCCCCGTATTAGGTACTGAAGCTTTCTTT. The whole variable domain, remainder taken from reference TRBV5-1 and TRBJ1-1, is KAGVTQTPRYLIKTRGQQVTLSCSPISGHRSVSWYQQTPGQGLQFLFEYFSETQRNKGNFPGRFSGRQFSNSRSEMNVSTLELGDSALYLCASSPVLGTEAFFGQGTRLTVV.

The J gene is TRBJ2-7, the V gene TRBV5-1; D unresolved. Trimming cost V 0 bases and J 2 bases, with 6 bases left between them. Germline values: CDR1 SGHRS, CDR2 YFSETQ. There are 13 residues in the CDR3. CDR3 coding DNA: TGCGCCAGCAGCTTGGAACATCCCTACGAGCAGTACTTC. It translates to CASSLEHPYEQYF.

A remark on this clone: The identical CDR3 is also encoded by other nucleotide sequences in the sample. The chain joins TRBV10-1 to TRBJ1-5; 7 bases map to TRBD1. This CDR3 has 13 residues. The germline CDR1 and CDR2 sequences are WNHNN and SYGVQD (reference sequence). Trimming cost V 4 bases and J 5 bases; bases outside gene matches: 2. The CDR3 DNA sequence: TGCGCCAGCAGTGGAACAGGGGATCAGCCCCAGCATTTT. Amino acid sequence: CASSGTGDQPQHF.

J is TRBJ2-2 and V is TRBV5-6; D is ambiguous. CDR3 length: 16 residues. Trimming shortened V by 4 bases and J by 1 base, and 14 bases separated the two germline ends. The germline V gene has CDR1 SGHDT and CDR2 YYEEEE. CDR3 region: CASSLTVGWNTGELFF. CDR3 sequence (DNA): TGTGCCAGCAGCCTGACCGTAGGCTGGAACACCGGGGAGCTGTTTTTT. Complete variable domain (other parts from reference TRBV5-6 and TRBJ2-2): DAGVTQSPTHLIKTRGQQVTLRCSPKSGHDTVSWYQQALGQGPQFIFQYYEEEERQRGNFPDRFSGHQFPNYSSELNVNALLLGDSALYLCASSLTVGWNTGELFFGEGSRLTVL.

This clone was seen once. The rearrangement joins TRBV9 to TRBJ2-1; TRBD2 matches at 11 bases. The germline gives CDR1 SGDLS, CDR2 YYNGEE. The J segment lost 4 bases and the V segment lost 4 bases, leaving 10 bases of the junction unmatched. CDR3 length equals 17 residues. The CDR3 loop is CASSPPGGTSGYNEQFF. The CDR3 DNA reads as TGTGCCAGCAGCCCCCCGGGGGGGACTAGCGGATACAATGAGCAGTTCTTC.

V usage is TRBV3-1 (or the pseudogene TRBV3-2) and J usage is TRBJ1-3, with TRBD1 identical over 9 bases. The CDR3 has 20 residues. V was pared by 1 base and J by 0 bases, with 13 bases of the junction left unmatched. Per the germline V gene, CDR1 is LGHDT and CDR2 is YNNKEL (reference sequence). This chain's CDR3 is CASSQGPGQGGLYSGNTIYF. The CDR3 DNA sequence: TGTGCCAGCAGCCAAGGCCCGGGACAGGGAGGGCTCTACTCTGGAAACACCATATATTTT.

The table lists this clone with a count of one. V is TRBV28 and J is TRBJ1-4, with D hard to call. Germline assignment: CDR1 MDHEN and CDR2 SYDVKM. With 11 bases removed from V and 7 bases from J, the gap between germline ends came to 17 bases. The length of the CDR3 is 13 residues. The CDR3 DNA sequence: TGTGCCTCCCAAGCAGCGCCTGGTGAAAAACTGTTTTTT. Encoded protein: CASQAAPGEKLFF. The full variable domain, completed using reference TRBV28 and TRBJ1-4, is DVKVTQSSRYLVKRTGEKVFLECVQDMDHENMFWYRQDPGLGLRLIYFSYDVKMKEKGDIPEGYSVSREKKERFSLILESASTNQTSMYLCASQAAPGEKLFFGSGTQLSVL.

The chain has TRBV5-6 and TRBJ1-2, with 10 bases identical to TRBD1. The J segment lost 7 bases and the V segment lost 4 bases, leaving 7 bases of the junction unmatched. CDR3 length: 14 residues. Germline loops: CDR1 SGHDT, CDR2 YYEEEE. CDR3 DNA sequence: TGTGCCAGCAGCCAAGGACAGGGGGTTCCTGGCTACACCTTC. Translated: CASSQGQGVPGYTF.

This rearrangement joins TRBV27 to TRBJ2-2; D unresolved. Germline V gene data show CDR1 as MNHEY and CDR2 as SMNVEV (reference sequence). The ends were cut back, 0 bases at V and 0 bases at J, with 5 bases in the middle. This CDR3 comprises 15 residues. CDR3 DNA sequence: TGTGCCAGCAGTTTATCAGGAACGAACACCGGGGAGCTGTTTTTT. This translates into CASSLSGTNTGELFF.

The genes are TRBV7-3 and TRBJ2-7; D perhaps matches TRBD1 (6 bases). This CDR3 comprises 13 residues. V lost 4 bases and J 3 bases, leaving 10 bases between the germline ends. Per germline, CDR1 SGHTA and CDR2 FQGTGA. The DNA of the CDR3 is TGTGCCAGCAGCTACCTACAGGGCTACGAGCAGTACTTC. Translating gives CASSYLQGYEQYF.

This chain joins TRBV28 and TRBJ2-4, with D possibly matching TRBD2 (6 bases). V lost 7 bases and J 8 bases, leaving 15 bases between the germline ends. CDR3 length: 13 amino acids. In germline, CDR1 is MDHEN, CDR2 SYDVKM. The CDR3 loop is CASNPGGGDIQYF. CDR3 sequence (DNA): TGTGCCAGCAATCCTGGCGGAGGGGACATTCAGTACTTC.

The rearrangement joins TRBV7-9 to TRBJ1-5, with D tentatively TRBD1 (6 bases). This CDR3 is built from 15 residues. CDR1 is SEHNR, CDR2 FQNEAQ, per germline (reference sequence). V shed 5 bases and J shed 5 bases, with 16 bases lying between them. The DNA for the CDR3 is TGTGCCAGCAGCGCCCATGGCGGGGGGCATCAGCCCCAGCATTTT. It is translated as CASSAHGGGHQPQHF.

The gene calls are TRBV3-1 (or the pseudogene TRBV3-2) and TRBJ1-4, with 8 bases aligning to TRBD1. This CDR3 contains 15 residues. Unmatched junction bases numbered 5, after V lost 4 bases and J lost 4 bases. Germline CDR1 reads LGHDT; CDR2 reads YNNKEL (reference sequence). CDR3 in DNA: TGTGCCAGCAGCCGGACAGGGCCACTTAATGAAAAACTGTTTTTT. Protein sequence: CASSRTGPLNEKLFF.

The V call is TRBV14, the J call TRBJ2-1; D is unclear. Trimming left V 0 bases short and J 6 bases short, with 9 bases between. Germline CDR1 SGHDN, CDR2 FVKESK. The CDR3 is 14 residues long. CDR3 amino acids: CASSQDRSSNEQFF. In DNA, the CDR3 is TGTGCCAGCAGCCAAGATCGGTCCAGCAATGAGCAGTTCTTC.

The J gene is TRBJ2-7, the V gene TRBV5-1, with D possibly being TRBD1 or TRBD2 (5 bases each). The CDR3 loop spans 15 amino acids. The V gene lost 3 bases and the J gene lost 2 bases, with 15 bases spanning the gap. CDR1 and CDR2 from the germline V gene are SGHRS and YFSETQ. The CDR3 region has the DNA TGCGCCAGCAGCTACCGATCGGGGCCGACCTACGAGCAGTACTTC. Its translation: CASSYRSGPTYEQYF.

The chain joins TRBV18 to TRBJ2-5, with TRBD1 identical over 10 bases. Germline loops: CDR1 KGHSH, CDR2 LQKENI. V lost 5 bases to trimming and J lost 5 bases; unmatched junction nucleotides: 8. This CDR3 is 15 amino acids long. The CDR3 reads CASSSGTGDWETQYF. DNA of the CDR3: TGTGCCAGCTCATCCGGGACAGGGGATTGGGAGACCCAGTACTTC.

The V and J genes are TRBV12-5 and TRBJ1-1, with D hard to call. The CDR3 length is 13 residues. Germline assignment: CDR1 LGHNT and CDR2 FRNRAP. Deletions cut 1 base from V and 0 bases from J, with 3 bases between. CDR3 in DNA: TGTGCTAGTGGTTTGGGGATGAACACTGAAGCTTTCTTT. Its translation: CASGLGMNTEAFF.

This clone was counted once. J is TRBJ2-1 and V is TRBV23-1, with a tentative D call TRBD1 (6 bases). TRBV23-1 counts as an open reading frame of uncertain function. The CDR3 is made up of 20 amino acids. The V end lost 3 bases, the J end lost 0 bases, and 24 bases lay between the germline ends. CDR3 amino acids: CASSHGQRDGPRSSYNEQFF. In nucleotides, the CDR3 is TGCGCCAGCAGTCACGGACAGAGGGACGGCCCTCGGAGCTCCTACAATGAGCAGTTCTTC.

This chain connects TRBV3-1 (or the pseudogene TRBV3-2) to TRBJ1-2; D not resolved. Germline loops: CDR1 LGHDT, CDR2 YNNKEL (reference sequence). This CDR3 region has 17 residues. Trimming pared 0 bases from V and 4 bases from J, leaving 18 bases between. CDR3 nucleotide sequence: TGTGCCAGCAGCCAAGATGGGGAAGCGGAGGGTACCTATGGCTACACCTTC. Protein sequence: CASSQDGEAEGTYGYTF.

This chain joins TRBV5-1 and TRBJ2-2; D perhaps matches TRBD2 (7 bases). The V gene's germline CDR1 is SGHRS and CDR2 YFSETQ. With 0 bases removed from V and 7 bases from J, the gap between germline ends came to 13 bases. The CDR3 has 15 amino acids. The CDR3 DNA reads as TGCGCCAGCAGCTTGGACGGGGGGCCCGGCGGGGAGCTGTTTTTT. Its translation: CASSLDGGPGGELFF.

The V and J genes are TRBV29-1 and TRBJ2-7; D gene uncertain. Germline CDR1 reads SQVTM; CDR2 reads ANQGSEA. V lost 1 base to trimming and J lost 9 bases, with 13 bases between them. The length of the CDR3 is 12 residues. CDR3 bases: TGCAGCGTTGAAGTAGCCGGAGAAAGGCAGTACTTC. Its protein product is CSVEVAGERQYF.